These T cell receptor beta chains were read from a single sample in a study of OX40 agonist ivuxolimab in advanced cancers. The protocol was immunoSEQ multiplex PCR, while the TCRdb copy is restricted to in-frame clones and leaves out a portion. This sample has 48,000 or so clones, with around 86% found just once. The sequenced sample was CD4+ or CD8+ T cells sorted from blood, obtained in a trial of the OX40 agonist ivuxolimab. The receptors shown here come from an adult with an advanced solid tumor such as melanoma, head and neck, liver or kidney cancer. Each CDR3 is given with its conserved first and last residue. D genes are given only for firm matches. Part of the rows lack a size; the others show once, few, many or a class for expanded clones.

V gene	J gene	clone size	D gene	CDR3 DNA	CDR3 protein
TRBV2	TRBJ2-7	.	.	TGTGCCAGCAGTGTAGTCAGTGGAGAGGGGTTGTACGAGCAGTACTTC	CASSVVSGEGLYEQYF
TRBV6-5	TRBJ2-3	.	TRBD2	TGTGCCAGCAGTCCGAGCGGGGCAACAGATACGCAGTATTTT	CASSPSGATDTQYF
TRBV18	TRBJ1-3	.	TRBD1	TGTGCCAGCTCACCGTCCTGGACAGGGAAGGACACCATATATTTT	CASSPSWTGKDTIYF
TRBV30	TRBJ2-6	.	TRBD2	TGTGCCTGGAGTGCCCGGGGGGCTGGGGCCAACGTCCTGACTTTC	CAWSARGAGANVLTF
TRBV2	TRBJ2-7	few	.	TGTGCCAGCAAGAGAGCGGAGGCCAGCGACGAGCAGTACTTC	CASKRAEASDEQYF
TRBV19	TRBJ1-5	.	.	TGTGCCAGTAATCTCTTTTCTCAGCCCCAGCATTTT	CASNLFSQPQHF
TRBV6-1	TRBJ1-1	few	TRBD1	TGTGCCAAAGGAGGGGGCAGGGTGAACACTGAAGCTTTCTTT	CAKGGGRVNTEAFF
TRBV5-6	TRBJ2-1	once	TRBD1	TGTGCCAGCAGCTCCGGACAGGGGCCTTACAATGAGCAGTTCTTC	CASSSGQGPYNEQFF
TRBV25-1	TRBJ1-4	.	.	TGTGCCAGCAGCATCATGGTCGGGGAAAAACTGTTTTTT	CASSIMVGEKLFF
TRBV30	TRBJ2-7	.	.	TGTGCCTGGAGTGTACGGGAATTAGTCCTCAGAGGCGAGCAGTACTTC	CAWSVRELVLRGEQYF
TRBV7-8	TRBJ1-3	.	.	TGTGCCAGCAGTTACCGGGACATCTCTGGAAACACCATATATTTT	CASSYRDISGNTIYF
TRBV30	TRBJ1-5	.	.	TGTGCCTGGAGTGTACGGTTGGGGGGGAGCAATCAGCCCCAGCATTTT	CAWSVRLGGSNQPQHF
TRBV5-1	TRBJ2-7	.	.	TGCGCCAGCAGCTTATCAGACTTGGGGGAGCAGTACTTC	CASSLSDLGEQYF
TRBV14	TRBJ2-3	.	.	TGTGCCAGCAGCCAAGCCCAGTACACAGATACGCAGTATTTT	CASSQAQYTDTQYF
TRBV4-1	TRBJ1-5	.	.	TGCGCCAGCAGCCAAGATACGGGGCAGGGCAATCAGCCCCAGCATTTT	CASSQDTGQGNQPQHF
TRBV5-1	TRBJ1-1	.	.	TGCGCCAGCAGCTCCCGTCTGACAGGCATGAACACTGAAGCTTTCTTT	CASSSRLTGMNTEAFF
TRBV6-1	TRBJ2-1	.	.	TGTGCCACAGGCGAGGGTAGAGAGCAGTTCTTC	CATGEGREQFF
TRBV2	TRBJ1-2	.	.	TGTGCCAGCAGTGAGGGCGGACTACTGGGCTATGGCTACACCTTC	CASSEGGLLGYGYTF
TRBV5-5	TRBJ2-1	.	TRBD1	TGTGCCAGCAGCAAACAGGGGGCTGGTAACAATGAGCAGTTCTTC	CASSKQGAGNNEQFF
TRBV14	TRBJ2-1	.	TRBD2	TGTGCCAGCAGCCGTGGTAGCGGGAGTGTTAGTGAGCAGTTCTTC	CASSRGSGSVSEQFF
TRBV6-5	TRBJ2-7	.	TRBD1	TGTGCCACCATAGGGGACAGCTACGAGCAGTACTTC	CATIGDSYEQYF
TRBV30	TRBJ2-2	.	.	TGTGCCTGGAGTGTACCGCAGATCACCGGGGAGCTGTTTTTT	CAWSVPQITGELFF
TRBV6-1	TRBJ1-1	.	.	TGTGCCAGCAGTGAAGCGACGTACGCTTTCTTT	CASSEATYAFF
TRBV11-2	TRBJ1-2	few	.	TGTGCCAGCAGCTTAGAAAGTAACTATGGCTACACCTTC	CASSLESNYGYTF
TRBV6-5	TRBJ2-1	.	.	TGTGCCAGCAGTTACTCTGACGGGAATGAGCAGTTCTTC	CASSYSDGNEQFF
TRBV19	TRBJ2-1	.	TRBD2	TGTGCCAGTAGTAGAACTAGCGGGAGGGCCGGGAATGAGCAGTTCTTC	CASSRTSGRAGNEQFF
TRBV4-3	TRBJ2-7	.	TRBD2	TGCGCCAGCAGCCCCCAGACTAGCGGGTCCTACGAGCAGTACTTC	CASSPQTSGSYEQYF
TRBV6-6	TRBJ1-1	few	.	TGTGCCAGCAGTTATTCGTACGGGAGCACTGAAGCTTTCTTT	CASSYSYGSTEAFF
TRBV5-7	TRBJ1-2	once	.	TGTGCCAGCAGCTCGGAGAGTATAGTTTCTGGTGGCTACACCTTC	CASSSESIVSGGYTF
TRBV27	TRBJ1-1	.	.	TGTGCCAGCAGTTTAAGTAGGACAGCCCGCACTGAAGCTTTCTTT	CASSLSRTARTEAFF
TRBV15	TRBJ1-5	once	.	TGTGCCACCAGCAGAGATGGGAAAAGAGGACCAGGCGATCAGCCCCAGCATTTT	CATSRDGKRGPGDQPQHF
TRBV6-1	TRBJ2-5	.	TRBD2	TGTGCCAGCAGTCTAGCGGGAGTGGAAGAGACCCAGTACTTC	CASSLAGVEETQYF
TRBV5-5	TRBJ2-3	.	.	TGTGCCAGCAGCTTGGAGAAAGATACGCAGTATTTT	CASSLEKDTQYF
TRBV2	TRBJ2-5	.	TRBD1	TGTGCCAGCAGTGTTTCTACCAGGGGGAAAGAGACCCAGTACTTC	CASSVSTRGKETQYF
TRBV9	TRBJ1-1	.	.	TGTGCCAGCAGCCCCCCCGGGGGGCGCGTCACTGAAGCTTTCTTT	CASSPPGGRVTEAFF
TRBV30	TRBJ1-3	.	.	TGTGCCTGGAGTGTCCCGGGGTCTGGAAACACCATATATTTT	CAWSVPGSGNTIYF
TRBV11-2	TRBJ2-6	once	.	TGTGCCAGCAGCTTACACCCCAGGGGCTCTGGGGCCAACGTCCTGACTTTC	CASSLHPRGSGANVLTF
TRBV7-2	TRBJ1-2	few	.	TGTGCCAGCAGCCCGACTTGGGGCAGTGTTATACGCGGCACCTTC	CASSPTWGSVIRGTF
TRBV28	TRBJ1-4	.	.	TGTGCCAGCAGTTTAAAAGGGCCAGAAAAACTGTTTTTT	CASSLKGPEKLFF
TRBV18	TRBJ1-1	.	.	TGTGCCAGCTCACCAGCGGGGTTGGACACTGAAGCTTTCTTT	CASSPAGLDTEAFF
TRBV4-1	TRBJ2-3	.	TRBD1	TGCGCCAGCAGCCACCCACCGGGACAGTTAAGCACAGATACGCAGTATTTT	CASSHPPGQLSTDTQYF
TRBV5-1	TRBJ1-3	.	.	TGCGCCAGCAGCGCCTTCTCTGGAAACACCATATATTTT	CASSAFSGNTIYF
TRBV4-2	TRBJ2-1	.	.	TGTGCCAGCAGCCATAGACAAGGGGGGATTGAGCAGTTCTTC	CASSHRQGGIEQFF